This TCR beta chain stems from a study of CD8+ T cells in alopecia areata. Study overall: Patients received oral tofacitinib, 5 to 10 mg twice daily, for moderate-to-severe alopecia areata. General study findings and limits: Compared with normal scalp, lesional scalp had higher clonality and more expanded CD8+ clones. Links between baseline CD8+ expansion and response need larger treated cohorts.

As for treatment: oral pan-JAK inhibitor, 5-10 mg twice daily. Note on this clone: Its antigen is unknown.

Following RNA extraction, reverse transcription yielded cDNA that acted as the sequencing template. The assay was immunoSEQ multiplex PCR, and TCRdb's table has in-frame clones only and misses some. The sample shows around 190,000 clones, roughly three fifths of them seen only once. The sequence was collected from a human donor with alopecia areata. The specimen was CD4+ T cells sorted from blood, collected at week 49, from a patient treated with tofacitinib.

In DNA form, the CDR3 reads TGCGCCAGCAGCTACAGGGGGCCGACAGATACGCAGTATTTT. Encoded protein: CASSYRGPTDTQYF. V gene TRBV5-1 combines with J gene TRBJ2-3; TRBD1 matches 9 bases. The CDR3 contains 14 residues. With 3 bases clipped from V and 3 bases from J, the junction kept 2 bases outside the gene matches. Germline loops: CDR1 SGHRS, CDR2 YFSETQ.